These T cell receptor beta chains were read from a single sample in a study of control samples from healthy donors and cancer patients. Method: immunoSEQ multiplex PCR; TCRdb's copy keeps in-frame clones and lacks some. Among around 140,000 clones, 85% to 90% were seen once, and the ten largest hold 6% to 9.5%. Sequencing was done on a sample of PBMCs. The receptors come from a man between 45 and 60 years old with head and neck cancer. The CDR3 runs from the conserved cysteine through the conserved F or W. Fields, in order: J gene, V gene, clone size, D gene, CDR3 length, CDR3 DNA, CDR3 protein. A D gene is named only where the DNA matches it firmly. Where a row states a size, it is once, few, many or the class of an expanded clone; other rows omit it.

TRBJ1-6 TRBV25-1 - - 16 TGTGCCAGCAGTGAATATGGGAGCTCCTATAATTCACCCCTCCACTTT CASSEYGSSYNSPLHF
TRBJ1-4 TRBV15 - - 13 TGTGCCACCAGCAGATCCTCAGGGTCGGGACTGTTTTTT CATSRSSGSGLFF
TRBJ1-4 TRBV2 - - 14 TGTGCCAGCAGTGTACAGGGAGGGTATGAAAAACTGTTTTTT CASSVQGGYEKLFF
TRBJ1-1 TRBV5-1 - - 16 TGCGCCAGCAGCTTGGGCGGGGGCCGAATGAACACTGAAGCTTTCTTT CASSLGGGRMNTEAFF
TRBJ1-5 TRBV28 - TRBD1 15 TGTGCCAGCAGACACCCCGGGACAGGGAATCAGCCCCAGCATTTT CASRHPGTGNQPQHF
TRBJ2-5 TRBV19 - TRBD1 14 TGTGCCAGTAGTAAAGGACAGGGTGGCGAGACCCAGTACTTC CASSKGQGGETQYF
TRBJ2-1 TRBV28 - - 15 TGTGCCAGCAGTTTGGGCCAGAGCTCCTACAATGAGCAGTTCTTC CASSLGQSSYNEQFF
TRBJ2-5 TRBV6-1 - - 16 TGTGCCAGCAGTGAAAGGGCGGATAGGCCGGGGGAGACCCAGTACTTC CASSERADRPGETQYF
TRBJ2-2 TRBV5-8 - - 14 TGTGCCAGCAGCCGTACACAGGGAACCGGGGAGCTGTTTTTT CASSRTQGTGELFF
TRBJ2-7 TRBV3-1/TRBV3-2 - - 14 TGTGCCAGCAGCCAAGTGGAGAGCTCCTACGAGCAGTACTTC CASSQVESSYEQYF
TRBJ2-1 TRBV5-1 - TRBD2 16 TGCGCCAGCAGCTTGCTAACTAGCGGGAGTAACAATGAGCAGTTCTTC CASSLLTSGSNNEQFF
TRBJ2-3 TRBV3-1/TRBV3-2 - TRBD2 15 TGTGCCAGCAGCCAACCTAGCGGGGCGAGAGATACGCAGTATTTT CASSQPSGARDTQYF
TRBJ1-1 TRBV10-2 - TRBD1 17 TGCGCCAGCAGTGACTGGTGGGACAGGGGGCAGAACACTGAAGCTTTCTTT CASSDWWDRGQNTEAFF
TRBJ2-1 TRBV2 - - 10 TGTGCCAGCAGTGGCGGGCCCCAGTTCTTC CASSGGPQFF
TRBJ1-2 TRBV12-3/TRBV12-4 - - 13 TGTGCCAGCAGCTCCAGGGAGAACTATGGCTACACCTTC CASSSRENYGYTF
TRBJ2-3 TRBV6-5 - - 14 TGTGCCAGCAGTTACAAGTCCTGGGGGGATACGCAGTATTTT CASSYKSWGDTQYF
TRBJ2-1 TRBV7-9 - TRBD2 19 TGTGCCAGCAGCCCCCCCCCGGGACTAGCGGGGGGCTCCTACAATGAGCAGTTCTTC CASSPPPGLAGGSYNEQFF
TRBJ2-1 TRBV24-1 - TRBD1 16 TGTGCCACCAGTGGTGAGACAGGGGGCAGCTACAATGAGCAGTTCTTC CATSGETGGSYNEQFF
TRBJ1-5 TRBV11-1 - - 16 TGTGCCAGCAGCTCCGGACTTCCAGTACCTAATCAGCCCCAGCATTTT CASSSGLPVPNQPQHF
TRBJ1-4 TRBV25-1 - - 17 TGTGCCAGCAGTCCGGCTCTTCTCGACAGTGACGGTGAAAAACTGTTTTTT CASSPALLDSDGEKLFF
TRBJ2-1 TRBV10-3 - - 13 TGTGCCATCAGTGCACAGGAGAACAATGAGCAGTTCTTC CAISAQENNEQFF
TRBJ1-3 TRBV2 - - 13 TGTGCCAGCAGGGGCCTACCTGGAAACACCATATATTTT CASRGLPGNTIYF
TRBJ2-1 TRBV5-6 - - 13 TGTGCCAGCAGCTTAGTAGGACGGAGTGAGCAGTTCTTC CASSLVGRSEQFF
TRBJ2-7 TRBV3-1/TRBV3-2 - TRBD1 14 TGTGCCAGCAGCCTGGGGACAGGGTCGGTCGAGCAGTACTTC CASSLGTGSVEQYF
TRBJ1-2 TRBV7-9 - - 14 TGTGCCAGCAGCCATGAAGACAGGTTCGCTGGCTACACCTTC CASSHEDRFAGYTF
TRBJ1-1 TRBV30 - TRBD1 12 TGTGCCTCCTCCGGGGTGGACAGGGAACCTTTCTTT CASSGVDREPFF
TRBJ1-1 TRBV3-1/TRBV3-2 once - 13 TGTGCCAGCAGCCAACAGGGTGGGACTGAAGCTTTCTTT CASSQQGGTEAFF
TRBJ2-2 TRBV30 - - 13 TGTGCCTGGAATCCTTCCGGCGGCGGGGAGCTGTTTTTT CAWNPSGGGELFF
TRBJ2-1 TRBV19 - - 17 TGTGCCAGTAGTCTTTTGTCCCCCGGGGGGCAATACAATGAGCAGTTCTTC CASSLLSPGGQYNEQFF
TRBJ1-2 TRBV12-3/TRBV12-4 - - 13 TGTGCCAGCAGTTTGGGGGGCGCGGAGGGCTACACCTTC CASSLGGAEGYTF
TRBJ1-2 TRBV4-1 once TRBD1 17 TGCGCCAGCAGCCTTTCGGACAGGGATTTTGGGGTCTATGGCTACACCTTC CASSLSDRDFGVYGYTF
TRBJ1-5 TRBV21-1 - - 13 TGTGCCAGCAGCAAACAGGGGGATCAGCCCCAGCATTTT CASSKQGDQPQHF
TRBJ2-3 TRBV28 - TRBD2 16 TGTGCCAGCAGTCGAGGGACTAGCGGGAGAGGGCGTACGCAGTATTTT CASSRGTSGRGRTQYF
TRBJ1-1 TRBV6-5 - TRBD1 13 TGTGCCAGCAGTCACCTGGACAGGGGGGAAGCTTTCTTT CASSHLDRGEAFF
TRBJ2-7 TRBV9 - - 15 TGTGCCAGCAGCGTAGAAGACAGTGGGTCCTACGAGCAGTACTTC CASSVEDSGSYEQYF
TRBJ2-7 TRBV5-6 - TRBD2 15 TGTGCCAGCAGCTTATTAGGACTAGCGGGGGACGAGCAGTACTTC CASSLLGLAGDEQYF
TRBJ2-1 TRBV4-2 - TRBD1 16 TGTGCCAGCAGCCAGGAGACAGGGAAAACCTACAATGAGCAGTTCTTC CASSQETGKTYNEQFF
TRBJ1-1 TRBV7-8 - - 13 TGTGCCAGCAGCGCCGACGGTAACACTGAAGCTTTCTTT CASSADGNTEAFF
TRBJ2-7 TRBV4-2 - TRBD2 15 TGTGCCAGCAGCCTCGGACTAGCGGGAGAAGGTGAGCAGTACTTC CASSLGLAGEGEQYF
TRBJ1-1 TRBV30 few - 15 TGTGCCTGGAGGCTAGGGGGGGGCTGGAACACTGAAGCTTTCTTT CAWRLGGGWNTEAFF
TRBJ1-6 TRBV9 - TRBD1 14 TGTGCCAGTGCAGCTACAGGGGAGAATTCACCCCTCCACTTT CASAATGENSPLHF
TRBJ1-2 TRBV10-3 few TRBD1 14 TGTGCCATCAGTGAGGGGACAGGCCACTATGGCTACACCTTC CAISEGTGHYGYTF
TRBJ2-3 TRBV29-1 once - 15 TGCAGCGTTACCAAGGGGCTATCTAGCACAGATACGCAGTATTTT CSVTKGLSSTDTQYF
TRBJ1-2 TRBV28 few - 14 TGTGCCAGCAGTTTACTCGGGGGTGGCTATGGCTACACCTTC CASSLLGGGYGYTF
TRBJ1-1 TRBV12-5 - TRBD1 16 TGTGCTAGTGGTTTGGGACAGGGGGCGGTGGGCACTGAAGCTTTCTTT CASGLGQGAVGTEAFF
TRBJ2-1 TRBV25-1 - - 14 TGTGCCAGCAGTCCATCGAGCTCCTACAATGAGCAGTTCTTC CASSPSSSYNEQFF
TRBJ1-5 TRBV27 once TRBD1 15 TGTGCCAGCAGTTTATACGGGACAGCCAATCAGCCCCAGCATTTT CASSLYGTANQPQHF
TRBJ2-1 TRBV24-1 - TRBD1 15 TGTGCCACCAGTGCAAGGACAGGGGAGGGCAATGAGCAGTTCTTC CATSARTGEGNEQFF
TRBJ2-3 TRBV18 once - 16 TGTGCCAGCTCACCCCCCTTTCCGGGAAACACAGATACGCAGTATTTT CASSPPFPGNTDTQYF
TRBJ1-3 TRBV7-2 few - 14 TGTGCCAGCAGCCCTCAGGCCTCTGGAAACACCATATATTTT CASSPQASGNTIYF
TRBJ2-5 TRBV2 - - 14 TGTGCCAGCAGTGAATCCCCGGGCCAAGAGACCCAGTACTTC CASSESPGQETQYF
TRBJ2-3 TRBV7-9 - TRBD2 15 TGTGCCAGCAGCCCCGGACTAGCGAGCACAGATACGCAGTATTTT CASSPGLASTDTQYF
TRBJ2-7 TRBV5-6 - - 15 TGTGCCAGCAGCCCCGTAGGTGGCCCATCCGACGAGCAGTACTTC CASSPVGGPSDEQYF
TRBJ2-7 TRBV2 - - 15 TGTGCCAGCGGGAATGGGGGAGTTCAATCCTACGAGCAGTACTTC CASGNGGVQSYEQYF